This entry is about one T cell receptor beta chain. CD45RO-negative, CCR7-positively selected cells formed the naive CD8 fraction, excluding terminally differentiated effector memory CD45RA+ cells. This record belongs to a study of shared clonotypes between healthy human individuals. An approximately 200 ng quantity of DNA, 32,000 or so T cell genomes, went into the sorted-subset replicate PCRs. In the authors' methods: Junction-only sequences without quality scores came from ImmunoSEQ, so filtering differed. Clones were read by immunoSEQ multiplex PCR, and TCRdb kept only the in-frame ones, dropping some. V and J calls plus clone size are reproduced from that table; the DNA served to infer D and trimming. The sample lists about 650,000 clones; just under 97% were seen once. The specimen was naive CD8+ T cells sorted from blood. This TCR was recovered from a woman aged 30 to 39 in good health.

The DNA of the CDR3 is TGCGCCAGCAGCCAAGTAGGGTGGGACGGCTCCTACGAGCAGTACTTC. Protein sequence: CASSQVGWDGSYEQYF. This rearrangement joins TRBV4-1 to TRBJ2-5, with D perhaps being TRBD1 or TRBD2 (5 bases each). The J call may be wrong; the DNA end is better matched by TRBJ2-7. Germline V gene sequence: CDR1 MGHRA, CDR2 YSYEKL. CDR3 length equals 16 residues.